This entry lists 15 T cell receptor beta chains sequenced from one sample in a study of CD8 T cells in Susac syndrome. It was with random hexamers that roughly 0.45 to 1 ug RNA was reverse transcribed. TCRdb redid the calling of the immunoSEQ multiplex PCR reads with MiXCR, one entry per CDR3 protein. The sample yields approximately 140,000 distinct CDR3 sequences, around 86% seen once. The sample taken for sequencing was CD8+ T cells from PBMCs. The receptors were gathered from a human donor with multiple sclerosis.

As DNA, the CDR3 is TGTGCCAGCGTCGCGTACTTGGGGGGCCTGTCAAGTGAGCAGTTCTTC. Its protein product is CASVAYLGGLSSEQFF. The chain employs TRBV12-3 or TRBV12-4 and TRBJ2-1, with D perhaps matching TRBD1 or TRBD2 (6 bases each). V was shortened by 8 bases and J by 9 bases, with 26 bases between the two germline ends. The CDR3 has 16 residues.

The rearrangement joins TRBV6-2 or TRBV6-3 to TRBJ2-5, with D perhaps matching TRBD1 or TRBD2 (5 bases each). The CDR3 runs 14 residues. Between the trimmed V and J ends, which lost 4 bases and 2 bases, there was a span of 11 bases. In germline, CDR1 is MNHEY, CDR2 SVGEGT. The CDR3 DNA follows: TGTGCCAGCAGTTTTTGGGACGGACAAGAGACCCAGTACTTC. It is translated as CASSFWDGQETQYF.

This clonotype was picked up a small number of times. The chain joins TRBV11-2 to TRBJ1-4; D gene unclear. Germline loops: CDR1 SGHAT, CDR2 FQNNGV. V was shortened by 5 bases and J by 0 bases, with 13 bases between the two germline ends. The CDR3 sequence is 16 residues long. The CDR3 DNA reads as TGTGCCAGCAGCGCCCCTGGTAACCCAACTAATGAAAAACTGTTTTTT. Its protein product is CASSAPGNPTNEKLFF.

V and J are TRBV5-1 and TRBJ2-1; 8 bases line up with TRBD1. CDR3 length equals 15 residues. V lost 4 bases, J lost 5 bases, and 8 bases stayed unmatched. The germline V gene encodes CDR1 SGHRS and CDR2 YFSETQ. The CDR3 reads CASSTWDRRNNEQFF. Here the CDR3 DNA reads TGCGCCAGCAGCACCTGGGACAGGAGGAACAATGAGCAGTTCTTC.

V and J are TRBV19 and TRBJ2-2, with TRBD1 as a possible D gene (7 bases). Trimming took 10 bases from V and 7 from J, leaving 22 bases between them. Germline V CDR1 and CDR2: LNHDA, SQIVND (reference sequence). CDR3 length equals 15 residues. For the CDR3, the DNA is TGTGCCACCGCTCGGGGGACAGTGTTCGGCGGGGAGCTGTTTTTT. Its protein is CATARGTVFGGELFF.

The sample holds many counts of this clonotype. Here the CDR3 DNA reads TGCGCCAGCAGCCAAGATCCGGCGGGAGACGGGACAGATACGCAGTATTTT. This encodes CASSQDPAGDGTDTQYF. The V call is TRBV4-3, the J call TRBJ2-3; 7 bases are a match to TRBD2. CDR3 size: 17 residues. Germline CDR1 reads LGHNA; CDR2 reads YSLEER. The junction had 9 bases not matched to a gene; V was cut back by 0 bases and J by 3 bases.

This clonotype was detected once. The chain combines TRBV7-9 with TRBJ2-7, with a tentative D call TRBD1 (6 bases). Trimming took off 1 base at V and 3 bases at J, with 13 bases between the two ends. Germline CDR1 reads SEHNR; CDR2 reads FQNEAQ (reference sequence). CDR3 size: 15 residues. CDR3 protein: CASSLGGTPGYEQYV. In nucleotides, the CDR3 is TGTGCCAGCAGCTTAGGAGGGACACCAGGCTACGAGCAGTACGTC.

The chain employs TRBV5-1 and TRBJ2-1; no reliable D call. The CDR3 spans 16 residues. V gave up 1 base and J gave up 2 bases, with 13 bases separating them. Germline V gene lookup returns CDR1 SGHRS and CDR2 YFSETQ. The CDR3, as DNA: TGCGCCAGCAGCTTGTGGGAAGGGATCACCTACAATGAGCAGTTCTTC. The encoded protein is CASSLWEGITYNEQFF.

CDR3 DNA: TGCAGCGTTGTGGTTAATGGCTACACCTTC. This gives the protein CSVVVNGYTF. The chain employs TRBV29-1 and TRBJ1-2, with D hard to call. The V end was cut by 4 bases, the J end by 6 bases, with 6 bases between. The CDR3 runs 10 residues. CDR1 and CDR2 from the germline V gene are SQVTM and ANQGSEA.

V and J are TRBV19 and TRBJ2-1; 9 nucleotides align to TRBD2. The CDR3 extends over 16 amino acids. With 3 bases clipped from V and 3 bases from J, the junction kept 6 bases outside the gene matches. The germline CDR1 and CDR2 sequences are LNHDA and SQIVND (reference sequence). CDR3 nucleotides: TGTGCCAGTAGTATTGGCGGGAGGGCCTTCTACAATGAGCAGTTCTTC. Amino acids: CASSIGGRAFYNEQFF.

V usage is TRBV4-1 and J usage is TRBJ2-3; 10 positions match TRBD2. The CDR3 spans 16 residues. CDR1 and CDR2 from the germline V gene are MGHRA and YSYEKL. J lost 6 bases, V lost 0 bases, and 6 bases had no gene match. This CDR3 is CASSQDTSGAADTQYF. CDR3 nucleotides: TGCGCCAGCAGCCAAGATACTAGCGGGGCCGCGGATACGCAGTATTTT.

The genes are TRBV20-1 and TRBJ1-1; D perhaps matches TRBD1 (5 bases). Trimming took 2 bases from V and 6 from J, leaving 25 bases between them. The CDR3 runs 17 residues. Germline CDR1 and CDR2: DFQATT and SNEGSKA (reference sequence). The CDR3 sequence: CSARRKGSYSGFSEAFF. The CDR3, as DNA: TGCAGTGCTAGACGAAAGGGGTCTTATTCGGGCTTCTCTGAAGCTTTCTTT.

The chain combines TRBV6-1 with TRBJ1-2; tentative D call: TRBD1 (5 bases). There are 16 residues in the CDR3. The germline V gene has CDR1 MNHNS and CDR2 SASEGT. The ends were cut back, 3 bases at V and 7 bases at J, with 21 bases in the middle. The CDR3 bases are TGTGCCAGCAGTGACTACCCTCAGGGTTTTTACTCTGGCTACACCTTC. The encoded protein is CASSDYPQGFYSGYTF.

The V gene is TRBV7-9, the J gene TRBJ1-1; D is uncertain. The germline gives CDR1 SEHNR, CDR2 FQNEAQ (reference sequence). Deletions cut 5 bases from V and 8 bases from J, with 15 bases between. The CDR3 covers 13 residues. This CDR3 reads CASSILPRGEAFF. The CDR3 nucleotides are TGTGCCAGCAGCATACTACCGAGAGGAGAAGCTTTCTTT.

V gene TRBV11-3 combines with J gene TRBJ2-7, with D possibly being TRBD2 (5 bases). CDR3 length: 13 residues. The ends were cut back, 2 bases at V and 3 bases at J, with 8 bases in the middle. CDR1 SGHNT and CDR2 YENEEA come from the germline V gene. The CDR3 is CASSLRAGYEQYF. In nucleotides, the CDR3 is TGTGCCAGCAGCTTACGGGCGGGCTACGAGCAGTACTTC. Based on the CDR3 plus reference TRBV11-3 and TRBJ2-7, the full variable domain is EAGVVQSPRYKIIEKKQPVAFWCNPISGHNTLYWYLQNLGQGPELLIRYENEEAVDDSQLPKDRFSAERLKGVDSTLKIQPAELGDSAVYLCASSLRAGYEQYFGPGTRLTVT.